The table lists the clone carrying this T cell receptor beta chain with a few counts. Its specificity is not known. As to time point: sample taken at primary tumor resection. Every TCR cDNA molecule carried a tag that served as a unique molecular identifier. Each CDR3 protein is one row after TCRdb ran MiXCR on the 5' RACE reads. Of 11,000 or so distinct CDR3 sequences listed, 10% to 15% were seen once; the top ten hold less than 40%. This sample is part of a study of spatial heterogeneity in lung cancer. Per the germline V gene, CDR1 is LGHNA and CDR2 is YNFKEQ. The CDR3 is made up of 16 amino acids. Trimming left V 0 bases short and J 4 bases short, with 12 bases between. Study-wide results and limits: Mutation tallies in tumors tracked expanded intratumoral alpha and beta TCR counts. Expanded TCRs that were ubiquitous or regional had counts tracking ubiquitous and regional nonsynonymous mutations, respectively.

This chain connects TRBV4-2 to TRBJ2-2, with D uncertain. The specimen comprised lung tumor tissue, sampled at surgery. The TCR was taken from a male donor with early-stage non-small cell lung cancer. CDR3 DNA sequence: TGTGCCAGCAGCCAAGATAGTGTATTTCTCACCGGGGAGCTGTTTTTT. Its translation is CASSQDSVFLTGELFF.